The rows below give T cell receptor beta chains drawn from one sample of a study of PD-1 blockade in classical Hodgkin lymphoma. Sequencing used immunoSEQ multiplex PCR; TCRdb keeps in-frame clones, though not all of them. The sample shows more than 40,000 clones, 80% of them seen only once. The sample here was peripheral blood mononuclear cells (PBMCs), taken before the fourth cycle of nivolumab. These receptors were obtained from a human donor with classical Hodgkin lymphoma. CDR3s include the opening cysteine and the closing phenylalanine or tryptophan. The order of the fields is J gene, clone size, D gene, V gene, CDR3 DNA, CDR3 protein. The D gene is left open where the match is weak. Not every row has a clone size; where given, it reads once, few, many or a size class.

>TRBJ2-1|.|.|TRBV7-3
TGTGCCAGCAGCTCATACAGGGCGAATGAGCAGTTCTTC
CASSSYRANEQFF
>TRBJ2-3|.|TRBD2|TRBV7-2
TGTGCCAGCAGCGTTAGCGGGGGGGCAGATACGCAGTATTTT
CASSVSGGADTQYF
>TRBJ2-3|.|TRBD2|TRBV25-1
TGTGCCAGCAGACTAGCGGGAGGTTCGGATACGCAGTATTTT
CASRLAGGSDTQYF
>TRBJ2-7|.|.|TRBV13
TGTGCCAGCAGCTCCGGGACAAACTACGAGCAGTACTTC
CASSSGTNYEQYF
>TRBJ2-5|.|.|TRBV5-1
TGCGCCAGCAGCGCCACCTTGGAGGGTGGCCAGTACTTC
CASSATLEGGQYF
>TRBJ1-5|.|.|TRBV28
TGTGCCAGCAGTCCAGGGGTCAGCAATCAGCCCCAGCATTTT
CASSPGVSNQPQHF
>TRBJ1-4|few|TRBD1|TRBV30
TGTGCCTGGAGTGTTTTGGGACAGGGCGAAAAACTGTTTTTT
CAWSVLGQGEKLFF
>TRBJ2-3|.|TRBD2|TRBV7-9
TGTGCCAGCAGCTCACCAGCGGGGCCCACAGATACGCAGTATTTT
CASSSPAGPTDTQYF
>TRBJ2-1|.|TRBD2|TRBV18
TGTGCCAGCTCACCGGGACTAGCGGAGTACAATGAGCAGTTCTTC
CASSPGLAEYNEQFF
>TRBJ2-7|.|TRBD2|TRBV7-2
TGTGCCAGCAGCTCCGGACTAGCGGGGGGCCAGTACTTC
CASSSGLAGGQYF
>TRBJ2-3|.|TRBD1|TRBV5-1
TGCGCCAGCAAACGGGACAGTTCCACAGATACGCAGTATTTT
CASKRDSSTDTQYF
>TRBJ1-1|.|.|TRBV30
TGTGCCGGCCTGGGGTATCCTGAAGCTTTCTTT
CAGLGYPEAFF
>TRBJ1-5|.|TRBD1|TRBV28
TGTGCCAGCAGCTTACTGAGGACAGGGGGTCTTAGCAATCAGCCCCAGCATTTT
CASSLLRTGGLSNQPQHF
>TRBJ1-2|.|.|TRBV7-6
TGTGCCAGCAGCCCCATTACCCTAGCTGCTTCTGGCTACACCTTC
CASSPITLAASGYTF
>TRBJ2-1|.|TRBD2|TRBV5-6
TGTGCCAGCAGCTCTCTGGGACTAGCGGGAGGCCTAGACAATGAGCAGTTCTTC
CASSSLGLAGGLDNEQFF
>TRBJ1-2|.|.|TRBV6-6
TGTGCCAGCAGTTCATCCGGGACCGAGTCCTATGGCTACACCTTC
CASSSSGTESYGYTF
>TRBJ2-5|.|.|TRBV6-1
TGTGCCAGCAGTGTCGTTGAGACCCAGTACTTC
CASSVVETQYF
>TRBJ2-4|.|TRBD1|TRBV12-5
TGTGCTAGTGGTTTGGCCCAGGGACAGCAAAACATTCAGTACTTC
CASGLAQGQQNIQYF
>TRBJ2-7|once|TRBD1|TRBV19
TGTGCCAGTAGTATATCCGGGACAGGGGGCTTTGAGCAGTACTTC
CASSISGTGGFEQYF
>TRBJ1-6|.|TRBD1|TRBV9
TGTGCCAGCAGCGCACTACAGGGGGCCGGGTCACCCCTCCACTTT
CASSALQGAGSPLHF
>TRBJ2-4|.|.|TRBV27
TGTGCCAGCAGTTCGGGGGGGGACAGAGACTCTCCCAAAAACATTCAGTACTTC
CASSSGGDRDSPKNIQYF
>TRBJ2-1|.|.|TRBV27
TGTGCCAGCATCCGCTTTGGGGGGGGCGGGAGCGGATCCTACAATGAGCAGTTCTTC
CASIRFGGGGSGSYNEQFF
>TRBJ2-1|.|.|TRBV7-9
TGTGCCAGCAGCCCGTTGGACGGATACAATGAGCAGTTCTTC
CASSPLDGYNEQFF
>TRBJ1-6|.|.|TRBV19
TGTGCCAGTATGGGGTCGGGAGGCCCACATCACAATTCACCCCTCCACTTT
CASMGSGGPHHNSPLHF
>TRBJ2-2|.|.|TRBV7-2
TGTGCCAGCAGCTTAAGTACTACCGGGGGTACCGGGGAGCTGTTTTTT
CASSLSTTGGTGELFF
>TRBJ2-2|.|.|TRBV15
TGTGCCACCAGCAGAGATATGGGGTCGGCCGGGGAGCTGTTTTTT
CATSRDMGSAGELFF
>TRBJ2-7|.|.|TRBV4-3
TGCGCCAGCAGCCAATCCCGTTCGGGCAGGGCTAGTTACGAGCAGTACTTC
CASSQSRSGRASYEQYF
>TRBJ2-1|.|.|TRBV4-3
TGCGCCAGCAGCCAACCCCGGGGGGCAAGCTACAATGAGCAGTTCTTC
CASSQPRGASYNEQFF
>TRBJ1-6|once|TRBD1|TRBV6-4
TGTGCCAGCAGCCTCACAGGGGTGGCTTCACCCCTCCACTTT
CASSLTGVASPLHF
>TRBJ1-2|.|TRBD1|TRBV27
TGTGCCAGCAGTGATAGTCGACAGGGCCGATGGACCTTC
CASSDSRQGRWTF
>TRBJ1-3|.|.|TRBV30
TGTGCCTGGAACCCAGGGAGTGGAAACACCATATATTTT
CAWNPGSGNTIYF
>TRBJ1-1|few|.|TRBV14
TGTGCCAGCAGCCTGTGGGGCACTGAAGCTTTCTTT
CASSLWGTEAFF
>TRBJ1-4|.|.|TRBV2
TGTGCCAGCAGAATGACAGTCGAAAAACTGTTTTTT
CASRMTVEKLFF
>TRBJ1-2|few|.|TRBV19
TGTGCCAGTAGTATACGGACAGAAATAAACTATGGCTACACCTTC
CASSIRTEINYGYTF
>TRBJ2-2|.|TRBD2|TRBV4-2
TGTGCCAGCAGCCAGGGCGGGACTAGCGGGAGCCTGGGCACCGGGGAGCTGTTTTTT
CASSQGGTSGSLGTGELFF
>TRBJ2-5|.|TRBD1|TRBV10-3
TGTGCCATCCGGGACAGGGGTTTCCAAGAGACCCAGTACTTC
CAIRDRGFQETQYF
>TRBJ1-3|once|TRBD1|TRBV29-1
TGCAGCGCCTCGACAGGGTTGGGAAACACCATATATTTT
CSASTGLGNTIYF
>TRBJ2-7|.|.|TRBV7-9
TGTGCCAGCAGCTTGGGGTTAGGGGTCGGAGTCGAGCAGTACTTC
CASSLGLGVGVEQYF
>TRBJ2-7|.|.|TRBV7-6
TGTGCCAGCAGCTGGGGCGGGGAGTCTCAGTACTTC
CASSWGGESQYF
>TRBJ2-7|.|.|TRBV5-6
TGTGCCAGCAGCTCCCCCGGGACCTACTACGAGCAGTACTTC
CASSSPGTYYEQYF
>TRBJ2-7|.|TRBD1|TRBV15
TGTGCCACCAGCAACCCGGGACAGGGAGGGTACGAGCAGTACTTC
CATSNPGQGGYEQYF
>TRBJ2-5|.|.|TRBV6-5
TGTGCCAGCAGCTGGGACGGAGAAGAGACCCAGTACTTC
CASSWDGEETQYF
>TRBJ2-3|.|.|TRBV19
TGTGCCAGTAGCCCGGGGTTCTTGGGCACAGATACGCAGTATTTT
CASSPGFLGTDTQYF
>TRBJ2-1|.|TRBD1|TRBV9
TGTGCCAGCAGCGCTGACAGGGTGCGAGGGAATGAGCAGTTCTTC
CASSADRVRGNEQFF
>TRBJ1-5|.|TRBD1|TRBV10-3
TGTGCCATCATTTTCTGGGACAGGGGGGATAGCAATCAGCCCCAGCATTTT
CAIIFWDRGDSNQPQHF
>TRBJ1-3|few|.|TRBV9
TGTGCCAGCAGCGCCCTACAGCGTTTCTCTGGAAACACCATATATTTT
CASSALQRFSGNTIYF
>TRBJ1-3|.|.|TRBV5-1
TGCGCCAGCAGGGAGGATGGAAACACCATATATTTT
CASREDGNTIYF
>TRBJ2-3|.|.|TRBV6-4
TGTGCCAGCAGCCACTCCTTGGCCACAGATACGCAGTATTTT
CASSHSLATDTQYF
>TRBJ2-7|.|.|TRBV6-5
TGTGCCAGCAGCCGACCTACGGGGGTCGAGCAGTACTTC
CASSRPTGVEQYF
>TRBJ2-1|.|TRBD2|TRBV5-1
TGCGCCAGCAGCTCCGGGACTAGCGGCCTGTACAATGAGCAGTTCTTC
CASSSGTSGLYNEQFF
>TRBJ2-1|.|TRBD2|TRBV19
TGTGCCAGTAGTAGTGGATCTAGCGGTTACAATGAGCAGTTCTTC
CASSSGSSGYNEQFF
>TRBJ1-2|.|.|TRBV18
TGTGCCAGCTCCGGTGACGACATGTCTGGCTACACCTTC
CASSGDDMSGYTF
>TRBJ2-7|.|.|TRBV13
TGTGCCAGCAGCTCGAGTACAGGGACCACCCCCCACTACGAGCAGTACTTC
CASSSSTGTTPHYEQYF